This is a list of T cell receptor beta chains from one sample in a study of identical twins. TCRdb redid the calling of the 5' RACE reads with MiXCR, one entry per CDR3 protein. In the table there are around 500,000 distinct CDR3 sequences, approximately 14% of which are singletons. The sample also formed part of further work on yellow fever vaccine responses in identical twins.

The sequenced sample consisted of CD4+ T cells sorted from blood. The receptor set was obtained from a woman between 18 and 29 years old in good health. The CDR3 runs from the conserved cysteine through the conserved F or W. D genes are given only for firm matches. Some rows have no size entry. The others give once, few or many, or a class for an expanded clone.

TGTGCCTGGAGCCGGGACAGCTTGTCCGGGGAGCTGTTTTTT	CAWSRDSLSGELFF	TRBV30	TRBJ2-2	.	TRBD1
TGTGCCAGTTTCCCCGGACAGGGGTCCGGCTACTTC	CASFPGQGSGYF	TRBV28	TRBJ2-7	.	TRBD1
TGTGCCAGCACCTCAAGGACAGGGGGCCTTGAAAAACTGTTTTTT	CASTSRTGGLEKLFF	TRBV28	TRBJ1-4	few	TRBD1
TGCAGTGCTAGAGTGCCGCTGAGCTCCTATAATTCACCCCTCCACTTT	CSARVPLSSYNSPLHF	TRBV20-1	TRBJ1-6	few	.
TGCAGTGCTAGAAAGCCTGCCGGGCGCACAGATACGCAGTATTTT	CSARKPAGRTDTQYF	TRBV20-1	TRBJ2-3	few	.
TGTGCCAGCAGTTACTCGGGACAGGCGAGAGTGGGGGCTTTCTTT	CASSYSGQARVGAFF	TRBV6-5	TRBJ1-1	few	TRBD1
TGTGCCAGCAGTTTTACCCGGGGGCGGGAAGAGCAGTACTTC	CASSFTRGREEQYF	TRBV12-3/TRBV12-4	TRBJ2-7	.	.
TGTGCCAGCAGCTTTCCACCCACCGAGACGCAGTATTTT	CASSFPPTETQYF	TRBV5-4	TRBJ2-3	once	.
TGTGCCAGCAGTGGCCGACAGGGGGCTACTGGGGCCAACGTCCTGACTTTC	CASSGRQGATGANVLTF	TRBV2	TRBJ2-6	few	TRBD1
TGCAGTGCCAGAAAATCCACAGCGACCTACGAGCAGTACTTC	CSARKSTATYEQYF	TRBV20-1	TRBJ2-7	many	.
TGTGCCAGCAGTTTATCTCCTGGGACAGGGAACACCGGGGAGCTGTTTTTT	CASSLSPGTGNTGELFF	TRBV28	TRBJ2-2	.	TRBD1
TGTGCCAGCGGTCCGGGACTAGCGGCAAACAATGAGCAGTTCTTC	CASGPGLAANNEQFF	TRBV10-3	TRBJ2-1	few	TRBD2
TGCGCCAGCAGCCGGGCGGGGAGCGAGCAGTACTTC	CASSRAGSEQYF	TRBV4-3	TRBJ2-7	few	.
TGTGCCAGCAGTTTCCTAGCGGGAGGGGGGAACACAGATACGCAGTATTTT	CASSFLAGGGNTDTQYF	TRBV12-3/TRBV12-4	TRBJ2-3	few	TRBD2
TGTGCCAGCTCACCCACCGGGAGGTATGAGCAGTTCTTC	CASSPTGRYEQFF	TRBV18	TRBJ2-1	.	TRBD2
TGCGCCAGCAGCCAAGATTCCTCCAGGGTCAGTGAGCAGTTCTTC	CASSQDSSRVSEQFF	TRBV4-3	TRBJ2-1	.	.
TGTGCCAGCAGTTCAAGAAACCCCTACGAGCAGTACTTC	CASSSRNPYEQYF	TRBV28	TRBJ2-7	few	.